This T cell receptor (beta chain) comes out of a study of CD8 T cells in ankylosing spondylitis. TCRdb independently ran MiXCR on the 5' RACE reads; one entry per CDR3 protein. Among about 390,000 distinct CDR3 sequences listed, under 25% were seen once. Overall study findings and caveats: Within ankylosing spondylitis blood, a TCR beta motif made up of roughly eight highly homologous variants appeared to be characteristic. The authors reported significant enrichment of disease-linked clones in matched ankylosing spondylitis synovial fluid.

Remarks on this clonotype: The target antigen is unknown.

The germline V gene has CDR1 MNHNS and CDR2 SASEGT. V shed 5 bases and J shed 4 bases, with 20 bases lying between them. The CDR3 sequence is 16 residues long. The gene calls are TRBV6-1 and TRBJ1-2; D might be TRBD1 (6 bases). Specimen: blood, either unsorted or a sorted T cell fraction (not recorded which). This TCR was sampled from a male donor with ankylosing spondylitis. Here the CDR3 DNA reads TGTGCCAGCAGTACAGGACAGAGCCCTGACTTCTATGGCTACACCTTC. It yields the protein CASSTGQSPDFYGYTF.